One sample yielded the 19 T cell receptor beta chains listed below, sequenced in a study of T cell responses to AZD1222 COVID-19 vaccine. Sequenced by immunoSEQ multiplex PCR; TCRdb stores in-frame clones only, minus some. This sample has 100,000 to 150,000 clones, with more than 75% found just once. Sequencing was performed on peripheral blood, taken on day 0 of AZD1222 vaccination. These receptors all come from an adult in good health.

The chain recombines TRBV10-1 with TRBJ1-3, with D unclear. V shed 2 bases and J shed 0 bases, with 14 bases lying between them. Germline CDR1 WNHNN, CDR2 SYGVQD (reference sequence). This CDR3 region has 17 residues. CDR3: CASSEGGLSSSGNTIYF. CDR3 sequence (DNA): TGCGCCAGCAGTGAGGGAGGCCTCTCAAGCTCTGGAAACACCATATATTTT.

The CDR3, as DNA: TGCGCCAGCCGCCGGGGGCTGGAAGAGACCCAGTACTTC. This gives the protein CASRRGLEETQYF. This chain links TRBV5-1 with TRBJ2-5, with D perhaps TRBD1 or TRBD2 (6 bases each). V was cut by 7 bases and J by 3 bases, with 13 bases left in between. This CDR3 region has 13 residues. Germline CDR1 and CDR2: SGHRS and YFSETQ.

CDR3 bases: TGTGCCAGCAGTCCCGGGACTAGCTTTGGAAACATTCAGTACTTC. This encodes CASSPGTSFGNIQYF. The chain employs TRBV28 and TRBJ2-4; 9 bases fit TRBD2. CDR1 MDHEN and CDR2 SYDVKM come from the germline V gene. Losses at the gene ends were 5 bases for V and 6 bases for J; bases not matched to a gene: 8. The CDR3 extends over 15 amino acids.

Worth noting for this clone: Mismatch with germline at one junction end may stem from a read error. The chain carries TRBV6-5 and TRBJ1-2; D gene ambiguous. The length of the CDR3 is 12 residues. Per the germline V gene, CDR1 is MNHEY and CDR2 is SVGAGI. CDR3 nucleotides: TGTGCCACGAGGGTAGGAACGGCGGATCACTTCTTC. It codes for CATRVGTADHFF.

V usage is TRBV18 and J usage is TRBJ1-3; no definite D call. The CDR3 totals 17 residues. Germline lookup yields CDR1 KGHSH and CDR2 LQKENI. The V and J ends lost 3 bases and 0 bases respectively, with 15 bases between them. The CDR3 protein is CASSPTRRGVSGNTIYF. DNA for the CDR3: TGTGCCAGCTCACCTACGCGTAGAGGAGTCTCTGGAAACACCATATATTTT.

The chain employs TRBV6-2 or TRBV6-3 and TRBJ2-5; D call uncertain. The CDR3 totals 13 residues. Germline-derived CDR1 and CDR2 are MNHEY and SVGEGT. V lost 0 bases and J 5 bases, leaving 7 bases between the germline ends. CDR3 DNA sequence: TGTGCCAGCAGTTACTCGTTTGGGGAGACCCAGTACTTC. Residues: CASSYSFGETQYF.

The V gene is TRBV24-1, the J gene TRBJ1-2, with D possibly TRBD1 on 5 matching bases. The CDR3 length is 15 residues. The ends were cut back, 3 bases at V and 8 bases at J, with 18 bases in the middle. Per germline, CDR1 KGHDR and CDR2 SFDVKD. In DNA, the CDR3 is TGTGCCACCAGTGATAGGGACTGGTCCGTCGGCGGCTACACCTTC. The encoded protein is CATSDRDWSVGGYTF.

V usage is TRBV29-1 and J usage is TRBJ2-1, with D perhaps matching TRBD1 or TRBD2 (5 bases each). Per the germline V gene, CDR1 is SQVTM and CDR2 is ANQGSEA. The CDR3 length is 13 residues. V lost 3 bases and J lost 7, with 13 bases in between. The CDR3 nucleotides are TGCAGCGTTGATAAGGGACGGCGAAATGAGCAGTTCTTC. As protein: CSVDKGRRNEQFF.

The chain recombines TRBV12-3 or TRBV12-4 with TRBJ2-2; no firm D call. V dropped 6 bases and J dropped 9 bases, with 11 bases sitting between them. The CDR3 consists of 12 residues. The CDR3 DNA reads as TGTGCCAGCAGACTCCCCACGAGGGAGCTGTTTTTT. It yields the protein CASRLPTRELFF.

The genes are TRBV7-6 and TRBJ2-3, with D tentatively TRBD1 or TRBD2 (6 bases each). From germline, CDR1 is SGHVS and CDR2 FNYEAQ. This CDR3 is 15 amino acids long. V lost 0 bases and J lost 4, with 11 bases in between. The chain's CDR3 is CASSLANRDSDTQYF. The CDR3, as DNA: TGTGCCAGCAGCTTAGCAAACAGGGACTCAGATACGCAGTATTTT.

J is TRBJ2-5 and V is TRBV29-1; D is possibly TRBD1 (5 bases). V was shortened by 1 base and J by 1 base, with 7 bases between the two germline ends. Germline-derived CDR1 and CDR2 are SQVTM and ANQGSEA. The CDR3 sequence is 13 residues long. CDR3 residues: CSVEARVQETQYF. In nucleotides, the CDR3 is TGCAGCGTTGAAGCCAGGGTCCAAGAGACCCAGTACTTC. The complete variable domain, with remaining parts taken from reference TRBV29-1 and TRBJ2-5, reads SAVISQKPSRDICQRGTSLTIQCQVDSQVTMMFWYRQQPGQSLTLIATANQGSEATYESGFVIDKFPISRPNLTFSTLTVSNMSPEDSSIYLCSVEARVQETQYFGPGTRLLVL.

This sequence joins TRBV6-2 or TRBV6-3 and TRBJ1-2; D call uncertain. CDR3 length equals 12 residues. Germline V gene lookup returns CDR1 MNHEY and CDR2 SVGEGT. V lost 2 bases to trimming and J lost 4 bases, with 5 bases between them. The CDR3 DNA reads as TGTGCCAGCAGTTACAGTGTCTATGGCTACACCTTC. Protein product: CASSYSVYGYTF.

This clone appeared a few times. The V call is TRBV13, the J call TRBJ1-3; no clear D. Germline V lookup: CDR1 PRHDT, CDR2 FYEKMQ (reference sequence). CDR3 length equals 15 residues. V was clipped by 1 base and J by 4 bases, with 11 bases between them. The CDR3: CASSLADMGGNTIYF. The CDR3 bases are TGTGCCAGCAGCTTAGCTGACATGGGAGGAAACACCATATATTTT.

This chain links TRBV11-3 with TRBJ2-7; the D call may be TRBD1 or TRBD2 (5 bases each). This CDR3 comprises 17 residues. V was shortened by 5 bases and J by 4 bases, with 24 bases between the two germline ends. Germline CDR1 is SGHNT and CDR2 is YENEEA. CDR3 protein: CASSPWYGKRGTYEQYF. CDR3 bases: TGTGCCAGCAGCCCATGGTACGGCAAGAGGGGCACGTACGAGCAGTACTTC.

The chain employs TRBV9 and TRBJ1-6; 9 bases align to TRBD1. Trimming removed 4 bases from V and 9 bases from J; junction bases left unmatched: 11. This CDR3 is 16 amino acids long. CDR1 and CDR2 (germline): SGDLS, YYNGEE. The CDR3: CASSPRPGQGSSPLHF. CDR3 bases: TGTGCCAGCAGCCCTCGGCCGGGACAGGGCAGTTCACCCCTCCACTTT.

The chain has TRBV7-2 and TRBJ2-2; D tentatively reads TRBD1 or TRBD2 (6 bases each). Germline lookup yields CDR1 SGHTA and CDR2 FQGNSA. The CDR3 contains 15 residues. Trimming took 5 bases from V and 5 from J, leaving 15 bases between them. The CDR3 DNA reads TGTGCCAGCAGCCCGGGGGCCCCGAGGACCGGGGAGCTGTTTTTT. Translation gives CASSPGAPRTGELFF. The full variable domain, rest sourced from reference TRBV7-2 and TRBJ2-2, is GAGVSQSPSNKVTEKGKDVELRCDPISGHTALYWYRQSLGQGLEFLIYFQGNSAPDKSGLPSDRFSAERTGGSVSTLTIQRTQQEDSAVYLCASSPGAPRTGELFFGEGSRLTVL.

This chain links TRBV28 with TRBJ2-7, with D unresolved. Trimming pared 3 bases from V and 2 bases from J, leaving 14 bases between. Germline-derived CDR1 and CDR2 are MDHEN and SYDVKM. The CDR3 loop spans 15 amino acids. CDR3 loop: CASSFIRSGPYEQYF. DNA of the CDR3: TGTGCCAGCAGTTTTATCCGGAGTGGTCCCTACGAGCAGTACTTC. The full variable domain, with the rest looked up from reference TRBV28 and TRBJ2-7, is DVKVTQSSRYLVKRTGEKVFLECVQDMDHENMFWYRQDPGLGLRLIYFSYDVKMKEKGDIPEGYSVSREKKERFSLILESASTNQTSMYLCASSFIRSGPYEQYFGPGTRLTVT.

V usage is TRBV13 and J usage is TRBJ1-2, with TRBD1 matching over 11 bases. The V and J ends lost 5 bases and 2 bases, in that order; junction bases with no gene match: 4. The CDR3 extends over 15 amino acids. Germline lookup yields CDR1 PRHDT and CDR2 FYEKMQ (reference sequence). This CDR3 is CASSPRDRGNYGYTF. The CDR3 nucleotides read TGTGCCAGCAGCCCGCGGGACAGGGGGAACTATGGCTACACCTTC.

This clone was seen a single time. The gene calls are TRBV5-4 and TRBJ2-1; possible D gene TRBD2, 5 bases. CDR1 is SGHNT, CDR2 YYREEE, per germline (reference sequence). This CDR3 is built from 15 residues. Trimming took off 0 bases at V and 6 bases at J, with 13 bases between the two ends. CDR3: CASSLGRSGSNEQFF. CDR3 nucleotide sequence: TGTGCCAGCAGCTTGGGACGGAGCGGAAGCAATGAGCAGTTCTTC. Complete variable domain (other parts from reference TRBV5-4 and TRBJ2-1): ETGVTQSPTHLIKTRGQQVTLRCSSQSGHNTVSWYQQALGQGPQFIFQYYREEENGRGNFPPRFSGLQFPNYSSELNVNALELDDSALYLCASSLGRSGSNEQFFGPGTRLTVL.